This T cell receptor (beta chain) was captured in a study of T cells in Graves' hyperthyroidism and ophthalmopathy. The CDR3 covers 17 residues. Germline lookup yields CDR1 MGHRA and CDR2 YSYEKL. V was pared by 2 bases and J by 3 bases, with 10 bases of the junction left unmatched. On the basis of clinical symptoms, serum thyroxine and TRAb, thyroid ultrasound and orbital computed tomography, diagnoses were made. Study results and limitations: In the blood, most expanded thyroid clonotypes above 0.001 appeared as well.

TCR beta CDR3 regions were amplified from RNA transcripts. HTBI primers were used for first-round RT-PCR of the TCR CDR3. TCRdb processed the multiplex PCR reads anew with MiXCR; each CDR3 protein has one entry. This sample has over 250,000 distinct CDR3 sequences; 22% occur once, and the top ten carry around 60%. Worth noting for this clonotype: Its antigen is unidentified.

Sequencing input: blood. The sequence was obtained from a man aged 25 to 40 with Graves' ophthalmopathy. This chain joins TRBV4-1 and TRBJ2-3; 8 nucleotides agree with TRBD2. CDR3 in DNA: TGCGCCAGCAGCCAAACGGGTAGCGGGAAACGTACAGATACGCAGTATTTT. It codes for CASSQTGSGKRTDTQYF.